This T cell receptor (beta chain) stems from a study of PD-1 blockade in classical Hodgkin lymphoma (dated by TCRdb to 2020 to 2021). Notes on the research overall: Nivolumab dosing was 3 mg/kg intravenously every 2 weeks, continuing until either disease progression or unacceptable toxicity. A peripheral blood immune signature of response to PD-1 blockade in classical Hodgkin lymphoma was defined using TCR beta sequencing and CyTOF. The research as a whole found: Lower diversity was observed in patients in whom nivolumab was started less than 1 year after ASCT, and these patients were excluded from later analyses so that confounding by immune reconstitution would be avoided. Trial patients achieving complete response had baseline diversity similar to newly diagnosed patients, whereas partial responders and progressors had significantly lower diversity. The study was restricted to a single clinical trial cohort, and the causes of repertoire differences, possibly disease activity or prior therapy, were left undefined. CD4+ but not CD8+ TCR diversity rose significantly by C4D1 (p=0.0027 vs p=0.16), most apparent in complete responders (p=0.02). Baseline TCR diversity was reported as lower in newly diagnosed patients than in healthy donors, and lower still in relapsed/refractory patients.

The time point label corresponds to: cycle 1 day 1 (C1D1), immediately before nivolumab initiation. All trial patients had relapsed after autologous stem cell transplantation, with cohorts A, B and C differing in prior brentuximab vedotin exposure. CD4+ T cells were purified from thawed PBMCs by magnetic negative selection with a Miltenyi CD4+ T cell isolation kit. The trial cohort included 50 or so patients with relapsed/refractory classical Hodgkin lymphoma, and each patient had a best overall response of complete response, partial response or progressive disease. Single-agent nivolumab was administered to trial patients in the multi-cohort phase II CheckMate 205 trial. An independent review committee assessed best overall response using the 2007 International Working Group response criteria. PBMCs from the trial were collected at three points: immediately before nivolumab initiation (C1D1), and during therapy at cycle 2 day 1 and cycle 4 day 1. Peripheral blood was collected in 8 mL Vacutainer Cell Preparation Tubes, from which PBMCs were isolated by centrifugation and then cryopreserved. Purified CD4+ and CD8+ fractions were generated only in cases for which an additional PBMC sample was available. Magnetically labelled cells were removed on LS columns in a quadroMACS separator, and the flow-through was collected as the purified fraction.

Points on this clone: This clone's antigen is unknown. The sample holds no much larger clone one base away, and base qualities are not on file.

Genomic DNA was isolated using the Qiagen DNeasy kit from unsorted PBMCs as well as from negatively selected CD4+ and CD8+ fractions. Amplification of TCR beta CDR3 regions was done by immunoSEQ multiplex PCR with primers that anneal to V and J segments. A synthetic immune receptor repertoire was used to minimize amplification bias, and remaining bias was computationally removed after sequencing. For the original study's pipeline: Repertoire diversity was quantified as the Shannon entropy index using custom Python scripts. Unsorted, CD4+ and CD8+ repertoires were analyzed separately, except in combined analyses where CD4+ and CD8+ sequences were merged in silico. Clonal expansion was defined as a frequency increase of at least 2-fold after treatment compared with C1D1, and clones undetected at baseline were assigned a pseudocount of 0.5. Clones with 0 or 1 copy at C1D1 were classified as singleton clones, and clones with 2 or more copies were classified as non-singleton clones. Clones expanded in unsorted samples were annotated as CD4+, CD8+ or unknown by matching protein sequences in sorted samples from the same patient. Wilcoxon tests on paired samples were used to test diversity changes from C1D1 to C4D1. TCRdb re-hosts the immuneACCESS table, in-frame sequences only. Its copies lack some clones; in the studies checked, an unresolved V gene accounts for under half of them, and the cause for the rest is not known. V, J and clone size derive from that table, while D and trimming were established from the DNA sequence. Recorded for this sample are approximately 4,200 clones; around 90% of them occurred a single time. The leading ten clones occupy roughly 0.96% of the sample.

V gives up 2 bases and J gives up 4 bases, and the segment between their germline ends measures 15 bases. CDR1 is given as MNHEY and CDR2 as SVGAGI, both from the germline V gene. The CDR3, cysteine through phenylalanine, is 15 amino acids long. Kept here is only the CDR3 DNA, which spans 45 bases and is read in frame from base 1. The receptor's source is a human donor with classical Hodgkin lymphoma. Sequenced here: CD4+ T cells from blood, sampled at baseline. Rearrangement joined TRBV6-5 to TRBJ2-7; a tentative D match to TRBD1 spans 5 bases. The DNA sequence reads TGTGCCAGCAGTTACGGGGCATTCGGAGAGTACGAGCAGTACTTC. This is translated as CASSYGAFGEYEQYF.